The sequence of this T cell receptor beta chain was determined in a study of regulatory T cells in long-lasting Graves disease. Study outcomes and limitations: There was favoring of TRBV28, TRBJ1-2 and TRBJ2-5 in persistent disease.

On this clonotype: Its antigen remains unknown. With a much larger clone just one base away, this may be a read error.

Researchers made TCR beta libraries by using iRepertoire HTBI primers and running Arm-PCR on CDR3 regions. Each CDR3 protein gets one entry after TCRdb re-called the multiplex PCR reads with MiXCR. The sample lists about 370,000 distinct CDR3 sequences, less than 20% occurring once. From germline, CDR1 is WNHNN and CDR2 SYGVQD (reference sequence). The CDR3 is 17 amino acids. Time point in this sample: newly diagnosed GD, antithyroid drugs for less than 3 months. Extracted PBMC RNA gave rise to the TCR library. The authors diagnosed Graves' disease using American Thyroid Association guidelines. The TCR comes from a female donor with Graves disease. Here the sequenced sample was peripheral blood mononuclear cells (PBMCs), taken at new diagnosis, from a patient treated with antithyroid drugs. The rearrangement joins TRBV10-1 to TRBJ2-1; 7 positions agree with TRBD2. CDR3 protein: CASSGLAASTSTDTQCF. CDR3 nucleotide sequence: TGCGCCAGCAGTGGGCTAGCGGCCTCCACTAGCACAGATACGCAGTGTTTT.